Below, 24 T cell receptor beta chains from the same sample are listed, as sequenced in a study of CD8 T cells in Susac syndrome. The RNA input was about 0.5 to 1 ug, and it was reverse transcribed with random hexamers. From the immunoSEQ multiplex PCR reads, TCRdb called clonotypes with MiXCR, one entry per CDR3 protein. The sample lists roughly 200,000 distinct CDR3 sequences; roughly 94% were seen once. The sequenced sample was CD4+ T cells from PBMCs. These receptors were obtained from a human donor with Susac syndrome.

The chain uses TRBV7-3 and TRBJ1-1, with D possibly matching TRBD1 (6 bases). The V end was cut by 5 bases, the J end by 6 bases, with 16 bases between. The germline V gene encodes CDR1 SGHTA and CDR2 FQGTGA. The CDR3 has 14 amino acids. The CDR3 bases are TGTGCCAGCAGCGTTAGGGGGGGACACCCTGAAGCTTTCTTT. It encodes CASSVRGGHPEAFF.

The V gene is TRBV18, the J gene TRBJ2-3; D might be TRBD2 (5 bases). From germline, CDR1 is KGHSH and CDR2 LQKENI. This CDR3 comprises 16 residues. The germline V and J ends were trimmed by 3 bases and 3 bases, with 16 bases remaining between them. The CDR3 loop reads CASSPTGSGLTDTQYF. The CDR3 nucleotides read TGTGCCAGCTCACCGACTGGGAGCGGACTGACAGATACGCAGTATTTT.

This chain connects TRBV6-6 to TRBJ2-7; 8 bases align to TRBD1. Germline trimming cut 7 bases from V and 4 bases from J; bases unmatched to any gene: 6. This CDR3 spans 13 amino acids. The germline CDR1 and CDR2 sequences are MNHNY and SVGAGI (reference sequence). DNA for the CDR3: TGTGCCAGCACGGCAGGGGGCTTGTACGAGCAGTACTTC. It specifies CASTAGGLYEQYF.

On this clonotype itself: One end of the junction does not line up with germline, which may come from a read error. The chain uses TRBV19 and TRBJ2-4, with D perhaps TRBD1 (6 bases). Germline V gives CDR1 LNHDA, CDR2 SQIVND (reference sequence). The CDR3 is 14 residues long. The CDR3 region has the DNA TGTGCCAGTAGGGATTACAGGGCCCCCGGCCCAGGTCACTTC. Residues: CASRDYRAPGPGHF.

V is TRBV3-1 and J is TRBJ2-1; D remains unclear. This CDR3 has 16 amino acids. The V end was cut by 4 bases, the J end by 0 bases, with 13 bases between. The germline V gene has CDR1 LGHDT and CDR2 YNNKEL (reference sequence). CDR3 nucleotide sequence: TGTGCCAGCAGCCCCCCGGTGTTGAGCTCCTACAATGAGCAGTTCTTC. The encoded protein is CASSPPVLSSYNEQFF.

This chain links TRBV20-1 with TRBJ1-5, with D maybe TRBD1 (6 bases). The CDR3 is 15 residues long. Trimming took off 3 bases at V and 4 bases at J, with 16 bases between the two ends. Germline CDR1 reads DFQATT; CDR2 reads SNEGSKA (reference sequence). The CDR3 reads CSASGGLRDNQPQHF. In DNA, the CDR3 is TGCAGTGCTAGTGGGGGCTTGAGGGATAATCAGCCCCAGCATTTT.

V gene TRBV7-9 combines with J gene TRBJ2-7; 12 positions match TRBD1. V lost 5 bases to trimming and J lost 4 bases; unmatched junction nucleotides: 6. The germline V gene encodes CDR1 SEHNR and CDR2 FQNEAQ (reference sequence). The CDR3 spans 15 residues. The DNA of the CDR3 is TGTGCCAGCAGCCACGGGACAGGGGGCAAGTACGAGCAGTACTTC. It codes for CASSHGTGGKYEQYF.

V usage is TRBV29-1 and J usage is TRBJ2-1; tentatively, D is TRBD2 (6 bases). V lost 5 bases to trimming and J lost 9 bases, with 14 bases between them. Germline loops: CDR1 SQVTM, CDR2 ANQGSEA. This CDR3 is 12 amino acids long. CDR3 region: CSVRKWGGEQFF. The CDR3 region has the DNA TGCAGCGTTAGAAAGTGGGGAGGTGAGCAGTTCTTC.

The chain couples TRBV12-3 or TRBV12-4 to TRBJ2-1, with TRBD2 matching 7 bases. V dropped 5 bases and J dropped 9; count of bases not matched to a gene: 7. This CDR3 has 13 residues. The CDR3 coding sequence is TGTGCCAGCAGTCCGGGACTATGGGCTGAGCAGTTCTTC. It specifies CASSPGLWAEQFF.

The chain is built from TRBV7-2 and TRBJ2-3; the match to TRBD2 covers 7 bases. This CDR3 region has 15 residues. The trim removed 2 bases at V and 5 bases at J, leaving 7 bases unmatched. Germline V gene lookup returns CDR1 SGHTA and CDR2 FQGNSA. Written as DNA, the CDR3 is TGTGCCAGCAGCTTACCACCGGGGGGTGAAGATACGCAGTATTTT. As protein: CASSLPPGGEDTQYF.

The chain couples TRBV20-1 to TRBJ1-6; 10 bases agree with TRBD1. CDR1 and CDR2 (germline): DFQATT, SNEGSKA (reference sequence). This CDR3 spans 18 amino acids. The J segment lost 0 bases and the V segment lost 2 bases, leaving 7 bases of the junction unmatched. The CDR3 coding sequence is TGCAGTGCTAGACGTCCGGGACAGGGGAGCTCCTATAATTCACCCCTCCACTTT. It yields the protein CSARRPGQGSSYNSPLHF.

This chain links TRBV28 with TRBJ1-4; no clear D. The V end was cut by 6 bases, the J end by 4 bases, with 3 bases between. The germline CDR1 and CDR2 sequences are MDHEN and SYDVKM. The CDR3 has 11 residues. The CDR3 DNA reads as TGTGCCAGCAGAGTTAATGAAAAACTGTTTTTT. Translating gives CASRVNEKLFF. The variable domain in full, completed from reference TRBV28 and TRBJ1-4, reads DVKVTQSSRYLVKRTGEKVFLECVQDMDHENMFWYRQDPGLGLRLIYFSYDVKMKEKGDIPEGYSVSREKKERFSLILESASTNQTSMYLCASRVNEKLFFGSGTQLSVL.

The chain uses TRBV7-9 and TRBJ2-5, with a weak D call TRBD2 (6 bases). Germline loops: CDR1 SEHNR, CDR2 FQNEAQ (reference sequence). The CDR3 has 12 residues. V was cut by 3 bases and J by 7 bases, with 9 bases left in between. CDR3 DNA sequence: TGTGCCAGCAGCTTCCCGGAGGGGACCCAGTACTTC. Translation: CASSFPEGTQYF.

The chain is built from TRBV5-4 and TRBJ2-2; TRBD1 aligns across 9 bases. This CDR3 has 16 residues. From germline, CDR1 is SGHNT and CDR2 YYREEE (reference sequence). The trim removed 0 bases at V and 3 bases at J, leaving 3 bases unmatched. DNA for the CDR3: TGTGCCAGCAGCTTGGGTTGGACAGGGGACACCGGGGAGCTGTTTTTT. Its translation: CASSLGWTGDTGELFF.

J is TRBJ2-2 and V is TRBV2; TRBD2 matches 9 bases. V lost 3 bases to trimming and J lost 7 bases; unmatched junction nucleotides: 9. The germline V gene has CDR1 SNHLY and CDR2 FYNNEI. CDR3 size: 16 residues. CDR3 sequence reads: CASSDYGGGAGGELFF. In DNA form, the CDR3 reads TGTGCCAGCAGTGATTACGGCGGGGGGGCCGGCGGGGAGCTGTTTTTT.

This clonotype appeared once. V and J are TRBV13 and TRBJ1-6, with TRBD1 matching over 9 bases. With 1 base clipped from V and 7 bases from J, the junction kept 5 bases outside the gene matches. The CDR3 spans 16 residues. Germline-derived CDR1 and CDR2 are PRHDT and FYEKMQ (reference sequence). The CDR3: CASSLAVGQGNSPLHF. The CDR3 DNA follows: TGTGCCAGCAGCTTAGCGGTTGGACAGGGGAATTCACCCCTCCACTTT.

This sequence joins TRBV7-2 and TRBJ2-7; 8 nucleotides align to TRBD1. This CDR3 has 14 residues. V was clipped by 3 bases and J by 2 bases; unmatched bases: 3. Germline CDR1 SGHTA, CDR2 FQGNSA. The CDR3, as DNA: TGTGCCAGCAGCTTCTACAGGGGGGCCTACGAGCAGTACTTC. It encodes CASSFYRGAYEQYF.

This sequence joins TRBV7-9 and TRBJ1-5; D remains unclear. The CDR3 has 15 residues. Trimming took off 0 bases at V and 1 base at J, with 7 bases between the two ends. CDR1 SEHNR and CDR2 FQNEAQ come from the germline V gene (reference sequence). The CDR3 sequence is CASSLAYSSNQPQHF. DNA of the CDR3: TGTGCCAGCAGCTTAGCCTATAGCAGCAATCAGCCCCAGCATTTT. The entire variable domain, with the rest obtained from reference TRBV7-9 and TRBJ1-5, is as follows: DTGVSQNPRHKITKRGQNVTFRCDPISEHNRLYWYRQTLGQGPEFLTYFQNEAQLEKSRLLSDRFSAERPKGSFSTLEIQRTEQGDSAMYLCASSLAYSSNQPQHFGDGTRLSIL.

The CDR3 loop reads CASSYPGGRANYGYTF. DNA of the CDR3: TGTGCCAGCAGTTACCCGGGGGGGCGAGCTAACTATGGCTACACCTTC. The chain combines TRBV28 with TRBJ1-2, with a tentative D call TRBD1 (6 bases). The ends were cut back, 4 bases at V and 0 bases at J, with 15 bases in the middle. The CDR3 sequence is 16 residues long. The germline V gene has CDR1 MDHEN and CDR2 SYDVKM.

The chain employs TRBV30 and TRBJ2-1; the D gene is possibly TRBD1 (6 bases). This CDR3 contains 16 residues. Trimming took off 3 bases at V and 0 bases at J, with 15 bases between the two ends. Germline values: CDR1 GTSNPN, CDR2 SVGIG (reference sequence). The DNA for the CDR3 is TGTGCCTGGAGAGGGGGACCCGCGAGCTCCTACAATGAGCAGTTCTTC. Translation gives CAWRGGPASSYNEQFF.

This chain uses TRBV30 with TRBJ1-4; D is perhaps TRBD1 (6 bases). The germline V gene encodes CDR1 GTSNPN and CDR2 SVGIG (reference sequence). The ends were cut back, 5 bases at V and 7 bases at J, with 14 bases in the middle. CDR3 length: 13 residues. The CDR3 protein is CAWDSGGREKLFF. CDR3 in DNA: TGTGCCTGGGACTCGGGGGGCCGTGAAAAACTGTTTTTT.

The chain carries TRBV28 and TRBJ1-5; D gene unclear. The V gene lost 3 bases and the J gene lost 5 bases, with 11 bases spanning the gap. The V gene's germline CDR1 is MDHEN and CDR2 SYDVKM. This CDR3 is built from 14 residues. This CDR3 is CASSFTGFDQPQHF. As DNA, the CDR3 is TGTGCCAGCAGTTTTACTGGGTTCGATCAGCCCCAGCATTTT.

The CDR3 loop is CASNRGGSETQYF. CDR3 DNA sequence: TGTGCCAGCAACCGGGGGGGATCGGAGACCCAGTACTTC. J is TRBJ2-5 and V is TRBV6-5; 8 positions match TRBD2. CDR1 and CDR2 (germline): MNHEY, SVGAGI. This CDR3 is built from 13 residues. V was clipped by 7 bases and J by 5 bases; unmatched bases: 6.

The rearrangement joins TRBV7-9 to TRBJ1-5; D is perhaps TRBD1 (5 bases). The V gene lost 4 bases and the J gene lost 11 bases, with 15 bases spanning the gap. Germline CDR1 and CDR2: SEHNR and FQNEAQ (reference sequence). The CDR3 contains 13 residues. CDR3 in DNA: TGTGCCAGCAGCTCCCTTGACAGTACGGCCCAGCATTTT. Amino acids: CASSSLDSTAQHF.